These 30 T cell receptor beta chains were sequenced from one sample in a study of blood T cell repertoires in COVID-19. Assay: immunoSEQ multiplex PCR; the TCRdb copy retains only in-frame clones and omits some. The sample has about 190,000 clones; about 85% are singletons. Sequenced sample: peripheral blood. All receptors derive from a man between 65 and 79 years old with active or convalescent COVID-19.

The chain joins TRBV10-2 to TRBJ2-2, with TRBD2 identical over 8 bases. CDR1 WSHSY and CDR2 SAAADI come from the germline V gene. The CDR3 extends over 15 amino acids. V dropped 7 bases and J dropped 3; count of bases not matched to a gene: 7. The CDR3 DNA reads as TGCGCCAGCAAGGAAGCGGGAGCGGACACCGGGGAGCTGTTTTTT. This gives the protein CASKEAGADTGELFF.

The V gene is TRBV21-1, the J gene TRBJ2-6; the DNA was not compared with TRBD1, the D call given in the table. TRBV21-1 is classified as a pseudogene. CDR3 length: 18 amino acids. CDR3 sequence: CASSKGQGGLTGANVLTF. CDR3 coding DNA: TGTGCCAGCAGCAAAGGTCAGGGGGGCTTAACTGGGGCCAACGTCCTGACTTTC.

J is TRBJ1-3 and V is TRBV4-3; D is unresolved. The V gene lost 0 bases and the J gene lost 3 bases, with 12 bases spanning the gap. CDR3 size: 16 residues. Germline loops: CDR1 LGHNA, CDR2 YSLEER. The CDR3 spells CASSQDSGVGGNTIYF. The CDR3 DNA follows: TGCGCCAGCAGCCAAGATTCCGGGGTCGGTGGAAACACCATATATTTT.

This CDR3 reads CAISESEAASEKLFF. DNA of the CDR3: TGTGCCATCAGTGAGTCTGAGGCAGCCAGTGAAAAACTGTTTTTT. V is TRBV10-3 and J is TRBJ1-4, with D hard to call. Per the germline V gene, CDR1 is ENHRY and CDR2 is SYGVKD. The germline V and J ends were trimmed by 0 bases and 7 bases, with 12 bases remaining between them. The CDR3 is made up of 15 amino acids.

The J gene is TRBJ2-1, the V gene TRBV28; D is perhaps TRBD2 (6 bases). The CDR3 spans 14 residues. Germline CDR1 reads MDHEN; CDR2 reads SYDVKM. V was pared by 7 bases and J by 2 bases, with 12 bases between. The CDR3 nucleotides are TGTGCCAGCAATCGGGGGTACCCCTACAATGAGCAGTTCTTC. It translates to CASNRGYPYNEQFF.

V gene TRBV30 combines with J gene TRBJ1-1, with D perhaps TRBD1 (5 bases). CDR1 GTSNPN and CDR2 SVGIG come from the germline V gene (reference sequence). Trimming took 4 bases from V and 0 from J, leaving 9 bases between them. The CDR3 covers 13 residues. The CDR3 DNA follows: TGTGCCTGGAACAGGCGTCTGAACACTGAAGCTTTCTTT. Protein sequence: CAWNRRLNTEAFF.

The chain is built from TRBV3-1 (or the pseudogene TRBV3-2) and TRBJ2-5; tentative D call: TRBD2 (5 bases). The germline V gene encodes CDR1 LGHDT and CDR2 YNNKEL (reference sequence). V lost 1 base and J 1 base, leaving 16 bases between the germline ends. This CDR3 is built from 17 residues. The DNA for the CDR3 is TGTGCCAGCAGCCAAGGAACCCCCCCGGGAACCCAAGAGACCCAGTACTTC. Encoded protein: CASSQGTPPGTQETQYF.

This chain links TRBV29-1 with TRBJ1-2; D gene unclear. Germline V gives CDR1 SQVTM, CDR2 ANQGSEA. The V end lost 6 bases, the J end lost 4 bases, and 9 bases lay between the germline ends. The CDR3 consists of 11 residues. CDR3 residues: CSVAETYGYTF. The CDR3 DNA sequence: TGCAGCGTAGCGGAGACCTATGGCTACACCTTC.

The rearrangement joins TRBV29-1 to TRBJ2-3; TRBD1 aligns across 7 bases. The germline V gene encodes CDR1 SQVTM and CDR2 ANQGSEA. The length of the CDR3 is 12 residues. V was pared by 3 bases and J by 4 bases, with 1 base of the junction left unmatched. The CDR3 is CSVDRGSDTQYF. The CDR3, as DNA: TGCAGCGTTGACAGGGGGTCAGATACGCAGTATTTT.

The chain recombines TRBV11-2 with TRBJ2-1; 10 bases match TRBD2. The CDR3 has 16 residues. Trimming cost V 0 bases and J 7 bases; bases outside gene matches: 6. CDR1 and CDR2 (germline): SGHAT, FQNNGV. CDR3 protein: CASSLELGTSANEQFF. CDR3 nucleotide sequence: TGTGCCAGCAGCTTAGAGTTAGGGACTAGCGCGAATGAGCAGTTCTTC.

The chain is built from TRBV19 and TRBJ2-7; 9 bases are a match to TRBD1. Germline trimming cut 8 bases from V and 4 bases from J; bases unmatched to any gene: 9. This CDR3 spans 14 amino acids. Germline loops: CDR1 LNHDA, CDR2 SQIVND (reference sequence). The CDR3 sequence is CASGMPGQGYEQYF. As DNA, the CDR3 is TGTGCCAGTGGGATGCCGGGACAGGGTTACGAGCAGTACTTC. Based on the CDR3 plus reference TRBV19 and TRBJ2-7, the full variable domain is DGGITQSPKYLFRKEGQNVTLSCEQNLNHDAMYWYRQDPGQGLRLIYYSQIVNDFQKGDIAEGYSVSREKKESFPLTVTSAQKNPTAFYLCASGMPGQGYEQYFGPGTRLTVT.

The chain is built from TRBV4-3 and TRBJ1-5, with a possible D match to TRBD1 (5 bases). V was clipped by 0 bases and J by 2 bases, with 14 bases between them. Per germline, CDR1 LGHNA and CDR2 YSLEER. This CDR3 comprises 17 residues. The CDR3 DNA reads as TGCGCCAGCAGCCAAGATCTTTTAGGAGGGGGCAATCAGCCCCAGCATTTT. Amino acid sequence: CASSQDLLGGGNQPQHF.

This clone was seen only once. V usage is TRBV7-2 and J usage is TRBJ2-5; 9 bases agree with TRBD2. The junction had 4 bases not matched to a gene; V was cut back by 4 bases and J by 1 base. This CDR3 has 15 amino acids. Per the germline V gene, CDR1 is SGHTA and CDR2 is FQGNSA. CDR3 sequence (DNA): TGTGCCAGCAGCTGGGTAGCGGGAGCCCAAGAGACCCAGTACTTC. This translates into CASSWVAGAQETQYF.

The chain employs TRBV6-2 or TRBV6-3 and TRBJ2-7, with D maybe TRBD2 (6 bases). V was shortened by 6 bases and J by 3 bases, with 6 bases between the two germline ends. The CDR3 totals 11 residues. The germline CDR1 and CDR2 sequences are MNHEY and SVGEGT. The CDR3, as DNA: TGTGCCAGCAGCGGGAGCTACGAGCAGTACTTC. This gives the protein CASSGSYEQYF.

This chain joins TRBV28 and TRBJ2-7, with no clear D. Trimming pared 6 bases from V and 3 bases from J, leaving 9 bases between. In germline, CDR1 is MDHEN, CDR2 SYDVKM. This CDR3 region has 12 residues. The chain's CDR3 is CASSPYFYEQYF. CDR3 DNA sequence: TGTGCCAGCAGCCCCTATTTCTACGAGCAGTACTTC.

About this clone: A junction boundary mismatches the germline segment, possibly from a read error. V usage is TRBV7-7 and J usage is TRBJ2-2; TRBD1 agrees at 9 bases. This CDR3 region has 14 residues. Germline V CDR1 and CDR2: SSHAT, FNYEAQ (reference sequence). CDR3 sequence: CASSLDRGAGELFF. CDR3 nucleotides: TGTGCTAGCAGCTTGGACAGGGGTGCCGGGGAGCTGTTTTTT.

The CDR3 sequence is CASSSTSVETQYF. The CDR3 DNA sequence: TGTGCCAGCAGTTCGACTAGCGTAGAGACCCAGTACTTC. The J gene is TRBJ2-5, the V gene TRBV5-6, with 8 bases lining up with TRBD2. Germline V CDR1 and CDR2: SGHDT, YYEEEE. The CDR3 totals 13 residues. V lost 5 bases to trimming and J lost 4 bases; unmatched junction nucleotides: 4.

The chain is built from TRBV19 and TRBJ1-6; a possible D gene is TRBD1 (6 bases). Germline CDR1 reads LNHDA; CDR2 reads SQIVND (reference sequence). The CDR3 loop spans 15 amino acids. V was cut by 5 bases and J by 11 bases, with 19 bases left in between. CDR3: CASSPGRGNLTPLHF. The CDR3 DNA is TGTGCCAGTAGTCCCGGCAGGGGCAATTTGACACCCCTCCACTTT.

The chain couples TRBV6-5 to TRBJ2-7, with 7 bases that match TRBD1. Germline CDR1 MNHEY, CDR2 SVGAGI. Trimming cost V 5 bases and J 0 bases; bases outside gene matches: 7. The CDR3 is made up of 15 amino acids. CDR3 nucleotide sequence: TGTGCCAGCAGTACACAGGGGATCCTCTCCTACGAGCAGTACTTC. As protein: CASSTQGILSYEQYF.

The V call is TRBV3-1 (or the pseudogene TRBV3-2), the J call TRBJ2-3, with 12 nucleotides matching TRBD2. CDR3 length equals 17 residues. The V segment lost 5 bases and the J segment 1 base; nucleotides outside the gene matches: 7. CDR1 and CDR2 from the germline V gene are LGHDT and YNNKEL (reference sequence). The CDR3 DNA reads as TGTGCCAGCAGCTACCGCCGACTAGCGGGGGGCACAGATACGCAGTATTTT. Translating gives CASSYRRLAGGTDTQYF.

J is TRBJ2-5 and V is TRBV5-4; 9 bases line up with TRBD2. The trim removed 4 bases at V and 2 bases at J, leaving 6 bases unmatched. Germline CDR1 is SGHNT and CDR2 is YYREEE (reference sequence). This CDR3 contains 15 residues. The CDR3 coding sequence is TGTGCCAGCAGCCTACTAGCGGGCCTACAAGAGACCCAGTACTTC. Its translation is CASSLLAGLQETQYF. Combining the CDR3 with reference TRBV5-4 and TRBJ2-5 gives the whole variable domain ETGVTQSPTHLIKTRGQQVTLRCSSQSGHNTVSWYQQALGQGPQFIFQYYREEENGRGNFPPRFSGLQFPNYSSELNVNALELDDSALYLCASSLLAGLQETQYFGPGTRLLVL.

This rearrangement joins TRBV6-2 or TRBV6-3 to TRBJ2-5; the D gene is possibly TRBD2 (6 bases). The germline V gene encodes CDR1 MNHEY and CDR2 SVGEGT. V was cut by 2 bases and J by 2 bases, with 12 bases left in between. CDR3 size: 15 residues. CDR3 nucleotides: TGTGCCAGCAGTTACACTGGACTAATTCAAGAGACCCAGTACTTC. It translates to CASSYTGLIQETQYF.

In this sample, this clone turned up once. The J gene is TRBJ2-7, the V gene TRBV5-6; 10 bases map to TRBD2. CDR3 length: 15 amino acids. Trimming cost V 2 bases and J 1 base; bases outside gene matches: 3. The V gene's germline CDR1 is SGHDT and CDR2 YYEEEE. The CDR3 reads CASSFSSGGSYEQYF. The DNA for the CDR3 is TGTGCCAGCAGCTTCTCTAGCGGGGGATCCTACGAGCAGTACTTC.

The gene calls are TRBV27 and TRBJ2-3; 10 nucleotides line up with TRBD2. Looked up from germline, CDR1 is MNHEY and CDR2 is SMNVEV (reference sequence). The CDR3 has 15 amino acids. The V and J ends lost 3 bases and 2 bases, in that order; junction bases with no gene match: 2. CDR3 sequence: CASSFLAGDTDTQYF. The CDR3, as DNA: TGTGCCAGCAGTTTTCTAGCGGGGGACACAGATACGCAGTATTTT.

This chain links TRBV29-1 with TRBJ1-5; D is uncertain. Trimming removed 7 bases at V and 3 bases at J, with 16 bases between. The CDR3 totals 14 residues. Per germline, CDR1 SQVTM and CDR2 ANQGSEA. CDR3 in DNA: TGCAGCGCCGTCTCTCCGGGGTACAATCAGCCCCAGCATTTT. This codes for CSAVSPGYNQPQHF.

The chain couples TRBV30 to TRBJ2-3; TRBD2 matches 12 bases. Trimming at V came to 3 bases and at J to 0 bases, leaving 7 bases not matched to a gene. This CDR3 contains 17 residues. The V gene's germline CDR1 is GTSNPN and CDR2 SVGIG (reference sequence). The DNA of the CDR3 is TGTGCCTGGAGCTTTCTAGCGGGAGGGGGAAGCACAGATACGCAGTATTTT. It encodes CAWSFLAGGGSTDTQYF.

The chain joins TRBV27 to TRBJ2-5, with a tentative D call TRBD2 (6 bases). Germline V gives CDR1 MNHEY, CDR2 SMNVEV (reference sequence). CDR3 size: 14 residues. Trimming stripped 2 bases from V and 5 bases from J, with 12 bases between. CDR3 nucleotide sequence: TGTGCCAGCAGTTTAGCCCCTGGGGGGGAGACCCAGTACTTC. This encodes CASSLAPGGETQYF.

CDR3: CASSLPGQGAGNTIYF. The CDR3 nucleotides read TGTGCCAGCAGCTTGCCGGGACAGGGGGCTGGAAACACCATATATTTT. The chain employs TRBV5-4 and TRBJ1-3, with 11 bases identical to TRBD1. The CDR3 loop spans 16 amino acids. CDR1 and CDR2 from the germline V gene are SGHNT and YYREEE (reference sequence). The V segment lost 1 base and the J segment 2 bases; nucleotides outside the gene matches: 2.

This sequence joins TRBV12-5 and TRBJ1-1; 9 nucleotides align to TRBD1. After removal of 6 bases from V and 2 bases from J, the junction contained 7 bases not matched to a gene. The CDR3 extends over 15 amino acids. CDR1 and CDR2 (germline): LGHNT, FRNRAP. This chain's CDR3 is CASGRNRGLNTEAFF. In DNA, the CDR3 is TGTGCTAGTGGAAGAAACAGGGGGCTAAACACTGAAGCTTTCTTT.

The V call is TRBV6-2 or TRBV6-3, the J call TRBJ2-1, with TRBD2 as a possible D gene (6 bases). This CDR3 contains 12 residues. CDR1 and CDR2 (germline): MNHEY, SVGEGT. The V end was cut by 5 bases, the J end by 7 bases, with 9 bases between. CDR3 region: CASSPSGNEQFF. In DNA, the CDR3 is TGTGCCAGCAGTCCCAGCGGGAATGAGCAGTTCTTC.